These 26 T cell receptor beta chains were all obtained from the same sample, sequenced in a study of regulatory T cells in long-lasting Graves disease. HTBI primers from iRepertoire and Arm-PCR of CDR3 regions yielded the TCR beta libraries. One entry per CDR3 protein, called by TCRdb with MiXCR from the multiplex PCR reads. This sample yields 250,000 to 300,000 distinct CDR3 sequences, of which approximately 18% are seen a single time; 14% belongs to the top ten. Time point in this sample: newly diagnosed GD, antithyroid drugs for less than 3 months. Extracted RNA from PBMCs served as the source of the TCR library. The same data also contributed to another study, on T cells in Graves' hyperthyroidism and ophthalmopathy.

This specimen was peripheral blood mononuclear cells (PBMCs), taken at new diagnosis, from a patient treated with antithyroid drugs. Source of these receptors: a young woman with Graves disease.

This clonotype was detected ten times or more. The chain uses TRBV5-1 and TRBJ2-3, with 13 bases lining up with TRBD2. The CDR3 is 15 amino acids. Germline V gene lookup returns CDR1 SGHRS and CDR2 YFSETQ. V dropped 4 bases and J dropped 1; count of bases not matched to a gene: 0. CDR3 DNA sequence: TGCGCCAGCAGCACTAGCGGGGGGGGCACAGATACGCAGTATTTT. Protein sequence: CASSTSGGGTDTQYF.

This clonotype was detected many times. The chain carries TRBV24-1 and TRBJ2-5; 12 bases fit TRBD1. This CDR3 contains 17 residues. V trimming: 4 bases; J trimming: 5 bases; junction bases outside the gene matches: 10. Germline CDR1 reads KGHDR; CDR2 reads SFDVKD. In DNA form, the CDR3 reads TGTGCCACCAGTGACGCCGGGACAGGGGGCGCGTTGGAGACCCAGTACTTC. Translated, it gives CATSDAGTGGALETQYF.

This clonotype occurred a few times. This clone may be a read error of a much larger clone one base away. The chain recombines TRBV28 with TRBJ1-2, with 11 bases matching TRBD1. CDR1 is MDHEN and CDR2 is SYDVKM in the germline V gene. The CDR3 is 14 residues long. The CDR3, as DNA: TGTGCCGGCAGTTGGGGGACAGGGGGCTATGGCTACACCTTC. Residues: CAGSWGTGGYGYTF.

This clonotype was seen repeatedly, ten times or more. This sequence joins TRBV6-1 and TRBJ1-4; 8 nucleotides align to TRBD1. The CDR3 totals 14 residues. From germline, CDR1 is MNHNS and CDR2 SASEGT. The V gene end was trimmed by 6 bases and the J gene end by 3 bases; junction bases not matched to a gene: 3. The CDR3 DNA sequence: TGTGCCAGCAGCCAGGGGGCTTCTAATGAAAAACTGTTTTTT. It encodes CASSQGASNEKLFF.

This clonotype was seen ten or more times. V usage is TRBV24-1 and J usage is TRBJ2-3; no clear D gene. The V end lost 4 bases, the J end lost 1 base, and 8 bases lay between the germline ends. Germline V CDR1 and CDR2: KGHDR, SFDVKD. The CDR3 has 14 amino acids. Here the CDR3 reads CATSDRARTDTQYF. The CDR3 DNA sequence: TGTGCCACCAGTGACCGAGCCCGCACAGATACGCAGTATTTT.

This clonotype has at least ten counts. The chain joins TRBV12-3 or TRBV12-4 to TRBJ2-7; 11 positions agree with TRBD2. The V and J ends lost 6 bases and 1 base, in that order; junction bases with no gene match: 5. This CDR3 has 15 residues. The CDR3, as DNA: TGTGCCAGCAGCCTTAGCGGGGGGGCTTCCTACGAGCAGTACTTC. Translation: CASSLSGGASYEQYF.

The chain employs TRBV19 and TRBJ1-1; D gene unclear. V lost 8 bases to trimming and J lost 0 bases, with 7 bases between them. This CDR3 contains 12 residues. Germline lookup yields CDR1 LNHDA and CDR2 SQIVND (reference sequence). The CDR3 bases are TGTGCCAGTGGGCATATGAACACTGAAGCTTTCTTT. It translates to CASGHMNTEAFF.

As regards this clonotype: One end of the junction does not line up with germline, which may come from a read error. The chain has TRBV19 and TRBJ2-3, with 11 bases matching TRBD2. This CDR3 comprises 15 residues. Germline CDR1 reads LNHDA; CDR2 reads SQIVND (reference sequence). The CDR3 DNA reads as TGTGCCAATAGTCGGACTAGCGGGAGCACAGATACGCAGTATTTT. Encoded protein: CANSRTSGSTDTQYF.

This clonotype came up many times. V gene TRBV18 combines with J gene TRBJ1-1; D ambiguous. The germline gives CDR1 KGHSH, CDR2 LQKENI. V was pared by 0 bases and J by 6 bases, with 8 bases between. CDR3 length equals 13 residues. DNA of the CDR3: TGTGCCAGCTCACCACCCTCGGGCGCTGAAGCTTTCTTT. Its protein product is CASSPPSGAEAFF.

This chain uses TRBV2 with TRBJ1-6, with 10 bases matching TRBD1. V lost 4 bases to trimming and J lost 14 bases; unmatched junction nucleotides: 8. Germline lookup yields CDR1 SNHLY and CDR2 FYNNEI. This CDR3 has 14 residues. Here the CDR3 DNA reads TGTGCCAGCAGTGGGACGGGACAGGGGTTGTCCCTCCACTTT. Protein sequence: CASSGTGQGLSLHF. Looking up the rest from reference TRBV2 and TRBJ1-6 gives the full variable domain: EPEVTQTPSHQVTQMGQEVILRCVPISNHLYFYWYRQILGQKVEFLVSFYNNEISEKSEIFDDQFSVERPDGSNFTLKIRSTKLEDSAMYFCASSGTGQGLSLHFGNGTRLTVT.

Ten or more counts support this clonotype. The chain carries TRBV9 and TRBJ1-1, with a weak D call TRBD1 (6 bases). Trimming removed 3 bases from V and 4 bases from J, with 16 bases in between. The CDR3 is made up of 15 amino acids. The germline V gene encodes CDR1 SGDLS and CDR2 YYNGEE. The CDR3 DNA follows: TGTGCCAGCAGCGCACACAGGGAGTTTGGCACTGAAGCTTTCTTT. Translation: CASSAHREFGTEAFF.

This clonotype was seen many times. The chain is built from TRBV2 and TRBJ2-7; D gene unclear. There are 12 residues in the CDR3. Germline V CDR1 and CDR2: SNHLY, FYNNEI. V was pared by 4 bases and J by 4 bases, with 8 bases between. CDR3: CASSGRAYEQYF. The CDR3 DNA is TGTGCCAGCAGTGGACGGGCTTACGAGCAGTACTTC. The full variable domain, rest sourced from reference TRBV2 and TRBJ2-7, is EPEVTQTPSHQVTQMGQEVILRCVPISNHLYFYWYRQILGQKVEFLVSFYNNEISEKSEIFDDQFSVERPDGSNFTLKIRSTKLEDSAMYFCASSGRAYEQYFGPGTRLTVT.

V and J are TRBV2 and TRBJ1-2; 11 bases fit TRBD1. The CDR3 runs 15 residues. V was clipped by 4 bases and J by 6 bases; unmatched bases: 7. The germline CDR1 and CDR2 sequences are SNHLY and FYNNEI. This chain's CDR3 is CASSAIPGQGDGYTF. CDR3 sequence (DNA): TGTGCCAGCAGTGCGATCCCGGGACAGGGGGATGGCTACACCTTC.

This clonotype came up many times. This chain uses TRBV29-1 with TRBJ1-1, with 8 nucleotides matching TRBD1. Germline-derived CDR1 and CDR2 are SQVTM and ANQGSEA. With 6 bases clipped from V and 10 bases from J, the junction kept 4 bases outside the gene matches. CDR3 length: 10 amino acids. The CDR3: CSVQGARAFF. DNA of the CDR3: TGCAGCGTCCAGGGGGCCCGAGCTTTCTTT.

The rearrangement uses TRBV13 and TRBJ2-7; 8 nucleotides agree with TRBD1. Germline V gene sequence: CDR1 PRHDT, CDR2 FYEKMQ (reference sequence). CDR3 length: 13 residues. V shed 5 bases, J shed 2 bases, and the junction held 2 bases outside the gene matches. CDR3 sequence (DNA): TGTGCCAGCAGCCCGACAGGGGCCTACGAGCAGTACTTC. This gives the protein CASSPTGAYEQYF.

This clonotype was recorded a few times. V usage is TRBV7-8 and J usage is TRBJ2-7, with a tentative D call TRBD1 (6 bases). This CDR3 region has 15 residues. Germline V gene data show CDR1 as SGHVS and CDR2 as FQNEAQ. V was pared by 5 bases and J by 0 bases, with 14 bases between. The CDR3 loop reads CASSVQPDSSYEQYF. CDR3 DNA: TGTGCCAGCAGCGTACAACCGGACAGCTCCTACGAGCAGTACTTC.

The V and J genes are TRBV6-2 or TRBV6-3 and TRBJ2-7; 10 bases are a match to TRBD2. J lost 7 bases, V lost 5 bases, and 11 bases had no gene match. This CDR3 has 15 amino acids. Per germline, CDR1 MNHEY and CDR2 SVGEGT. This chain's CDR3 is CASSKRKPSGGEQYF. CDR3 bases: TGTGCCAGCAGTAAACGGAAGCCTAGCGGGGGAGAGCAGTACTTC.

This clonotype was recorded at least ten times. The V call is TRBV12-3 or TRBV12-4, the J call TRBJ2-7, with a weak D call TRBD2 (6 bases). V was shortened by 4 bases and J by 6 bases, with 16 bases between the two germline ends. The CDR3 totals 14 residues. The CDR3, as DNA: TGTGCCAGCAGTTACACGGGACTTCTGGCCGAGCAGTACTTC. It codes for CASSYTGLLAEQYF.

The chain employs TRBV7-9 and TRBJ2-2, with a possible D match to TRBD2 (5 bases). Deletions cut 8 bases from V and 4 bases from J, with 14 bases between. The germline CDR1 and CDR2 sequences are SEHNR and FQNEAQ (reference sequence). The CDR3 sequence is 14 residues long. CDR3 coding DNA: TGTGCCAGCCGACTAACCGGGCTCACCGGGGAGCTGTTTTTT. Its protein is CASRLTGLTGELFF.

The sample holds many counts of this clonotype. This rearrangement joins TRBV6-1 to TRBJ1-1; 8 nucleotides line up with TRBD1. The V gene end was trimmed by 6 bases and the J gene end by 0 bases; junction bases not matched to a gene: 12. This CDR3 is 17 amino acids long. From germline, CDR1 is MNHNS and CDR2 SASEGT. This CDR3 is CASRHAGGDTLNTEAFF. CDR3 bases: TGTGCCAGCAGGCACGCAGGGGGCGATACTCTGAACACTGAAGCTTTCTTT.

This clonotype was detected many times. The V call is TRBV6-1, the J call TRBJ1-1, with D possibly being TRBD1 (5 bases). Germline CDR1 reads MNHNS; CDR2 reads SASEGT. V was trimmed by 4 bases and J by 8 bases, leaving 11 bases between them. The CDR3 runs 12 residues. CDR3 region: CASSGQSPEAFF. The CDR3 DNA reads as TGTGCCAGCAGTGGACAGAGCCCCGAAGCTTTCTTT.

This clonotype was counted at least ten times. The chain employs TRBV10-1 and TRBJ1-1; TRBD1 might be the D (5 bases). The CDR3 contains 14 residues. CDR1 and CDR2 (germline): WNHNN, SYGVQD (reference sequence). Trimming took 10 bases from V and 1 from J, leaving 16 bases between them. This CDR3 reads CATRYGTPNTEAFF. The CDR3 DNA follows: TGCGCCACCAGGTATGGGACCCCGAACACTGAAGCTTTCTTT.

In regard to this clonotype: A much more abundant neighbour one base away suggests this may be a read error. Here the CDR3 omits its conserved ending phenylalanine or tryptophan, so a read error is the likely source. The V gene is TRBV18, the J gene TRBJ2-5; TRBD2 aligns across 11 bases. Trimming cost V 3 bases and J 4 bases; bases outside gene matches: 7. This CDR3 has 16 residues. The germline V gene has CDR1 KGHSH and CDR2 LQKENI. The CDR3 reads CASSPRLAGLTETQYL. The DNA for the CDR3 is TGTGCCAGCTCACCCCGACTAGCGGGATTGACAGAGACCCAGTACTTA.

This clonotype has a count of ten or more. The V gene is TRBV20-1, the J gene TRBJ2-5; 8 bases are a match to TRBD2. Germline CDR1 and CDR2: DFQATT and SNEGSKA (reference sequence). The CDR3 is 15 residues long. The trim removed 3 bases at V and 0 bases at J, leaving 6 bases unmatched. The CDR3 coding sequence is TGCAGTGCTAGGGGCGCTAGCGGGTACCAAGAGACCCAGTACTTC. Its protein is CSARGASGYQETQYF.

This clonotype was counted ten times or more. V gene TRBV9 combines with J gene TRBJ2-5; D is perhaps TRBD1 (5 bases). With 0 bases removed from V and 3 bases from J, the gap between germline ends came to 12 bases. There are 15 residues in the CDR3. Germline V gives CDR1 SGDLS, CDR2 YYNGEE. The CDR3 sequence: CASSVGGEVKETQYF. The CDR3, as DNA: TGTGCCAGCAGCGTAGGGGGCGAGGTGAAAGAGACCCAGTACTTC.

The chain is built from TRBV9 and TRBJ2-3; maybe TRBD2 (6 bases). With 3 bases removed from V and 0 bases from J, the gap between germline ends came to 17 bases. Germline loops: CDR1 SGDLS, CDR2 YYNGEE. The CDR3 contains 17 residues. CDR3 residues: CASSGFRAGKSTDTQYF. DNA for the CDR3: TGTGCCAGCAGCGGCTTTCGGGCGGGGAAAAGCACAGATACGCAGTATTTT.